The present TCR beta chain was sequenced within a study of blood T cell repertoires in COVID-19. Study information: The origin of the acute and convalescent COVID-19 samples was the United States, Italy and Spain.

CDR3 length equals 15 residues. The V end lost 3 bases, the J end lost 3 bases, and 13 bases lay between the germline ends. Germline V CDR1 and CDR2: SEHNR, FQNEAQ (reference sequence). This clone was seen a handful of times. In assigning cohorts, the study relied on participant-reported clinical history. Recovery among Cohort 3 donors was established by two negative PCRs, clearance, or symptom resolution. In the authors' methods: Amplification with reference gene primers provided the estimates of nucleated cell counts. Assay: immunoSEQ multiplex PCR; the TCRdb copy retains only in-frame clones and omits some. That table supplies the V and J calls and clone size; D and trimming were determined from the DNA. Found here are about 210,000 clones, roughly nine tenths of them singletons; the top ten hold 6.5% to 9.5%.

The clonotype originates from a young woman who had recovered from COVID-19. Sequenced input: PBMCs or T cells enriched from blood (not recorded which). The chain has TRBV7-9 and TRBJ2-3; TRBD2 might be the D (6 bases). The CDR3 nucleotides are TGTGCCAGCAGCTTTTCACCTCGGGGGACAGATACGCAGTATTTT. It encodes CASSFSPRGTDTQYF.